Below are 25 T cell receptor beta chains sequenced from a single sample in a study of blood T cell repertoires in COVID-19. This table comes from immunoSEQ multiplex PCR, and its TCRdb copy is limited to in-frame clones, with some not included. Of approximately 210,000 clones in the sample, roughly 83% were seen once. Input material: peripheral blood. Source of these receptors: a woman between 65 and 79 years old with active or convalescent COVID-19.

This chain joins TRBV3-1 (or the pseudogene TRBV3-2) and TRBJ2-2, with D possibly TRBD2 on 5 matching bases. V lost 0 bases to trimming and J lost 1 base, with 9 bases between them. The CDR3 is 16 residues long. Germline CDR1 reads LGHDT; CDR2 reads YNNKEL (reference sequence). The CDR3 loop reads CASSQEGRGNTGELFF. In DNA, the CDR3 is TGTGCCAGCAGCCAAGAAGGACGGGGGAACACCGGGGAGCTGTTTTTT.

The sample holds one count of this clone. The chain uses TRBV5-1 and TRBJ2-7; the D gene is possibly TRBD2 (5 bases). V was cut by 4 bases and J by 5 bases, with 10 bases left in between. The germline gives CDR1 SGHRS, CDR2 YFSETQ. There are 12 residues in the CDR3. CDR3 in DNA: TGCGCCAGCAGCGGAGGTGTCCACGAGCAGTACTTC. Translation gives CASSGGVHEQYF. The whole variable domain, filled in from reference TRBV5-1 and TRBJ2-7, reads KAGVTQTPRYLIKTRGQQVTLSCSPISGHRSVSWYQQTPGQGLQFLFEYFSETQRNKGNFPGRFSGRQFSNSRSEMNVSTLELGDSALYLCASSGGVHEQYFGPGTRLTVT.

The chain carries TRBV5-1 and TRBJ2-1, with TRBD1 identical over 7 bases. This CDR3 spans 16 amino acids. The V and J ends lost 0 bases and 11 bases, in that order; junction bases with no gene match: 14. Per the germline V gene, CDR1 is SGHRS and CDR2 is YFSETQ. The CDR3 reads CASSLGGTASPGQQFF. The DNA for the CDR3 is TGCGCCAGCAGCTTGGGGGGGACAGCCAGCCCGGGGCAGCAGTTCTTC.

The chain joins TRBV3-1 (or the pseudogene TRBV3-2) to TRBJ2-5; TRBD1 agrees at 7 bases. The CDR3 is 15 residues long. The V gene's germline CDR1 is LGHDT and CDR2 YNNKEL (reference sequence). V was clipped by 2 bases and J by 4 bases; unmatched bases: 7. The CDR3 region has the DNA TGTGCCAGCAGCCAACAACCCGGACAGGCAGAGACCCAGTACTTC. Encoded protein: CASSQQPGQAETQYF.

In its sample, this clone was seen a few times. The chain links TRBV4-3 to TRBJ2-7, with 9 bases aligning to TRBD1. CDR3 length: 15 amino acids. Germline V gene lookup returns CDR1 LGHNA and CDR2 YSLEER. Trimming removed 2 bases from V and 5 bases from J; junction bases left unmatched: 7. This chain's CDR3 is CASSQSGDRANEQYF. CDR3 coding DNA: TGCGCCAGCAGCCAAAGTGGGGACAGGGCGAACGAGCAGTACTTC.

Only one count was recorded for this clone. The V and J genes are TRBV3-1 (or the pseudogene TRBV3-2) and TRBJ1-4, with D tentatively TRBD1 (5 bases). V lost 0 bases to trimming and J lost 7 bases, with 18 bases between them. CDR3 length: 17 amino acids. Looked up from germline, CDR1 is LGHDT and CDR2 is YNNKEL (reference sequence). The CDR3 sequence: CASSQEEARAEPEKLFF. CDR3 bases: TGTGCCAGCAGCCAAGAAGAGGCCAGGGCTGAACCTGAAAAACTGTTTTTT.

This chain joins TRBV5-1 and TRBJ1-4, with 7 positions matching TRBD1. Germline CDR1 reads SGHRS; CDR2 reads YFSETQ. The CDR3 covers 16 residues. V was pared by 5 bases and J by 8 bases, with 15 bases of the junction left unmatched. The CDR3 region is CASSSGRGGYGEKLFF. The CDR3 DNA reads TGCGCCAGCAGTTCCGGGCGAGGGGGCTATGGCGAAAAACTGTTTTTT. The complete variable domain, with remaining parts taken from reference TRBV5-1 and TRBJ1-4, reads KAGVTQTPRYLIKTRGQQVTLSCSPISGHRSVSWYQQTPGQGLQFLFEYFSETQRNKGNFPGRFSGRQFSNSRSEMNVSTLELGDSALYLCASSSGRGGYGEKLFFGSGTQLSVL.

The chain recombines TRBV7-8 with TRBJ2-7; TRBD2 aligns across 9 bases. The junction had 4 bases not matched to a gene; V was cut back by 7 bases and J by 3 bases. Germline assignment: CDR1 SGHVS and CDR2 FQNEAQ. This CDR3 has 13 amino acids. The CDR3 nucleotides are TGTGCCAGCACCCCGACTAGCGGCTACGAGCAGTACTTC. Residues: CASTPTSGYEQYF.

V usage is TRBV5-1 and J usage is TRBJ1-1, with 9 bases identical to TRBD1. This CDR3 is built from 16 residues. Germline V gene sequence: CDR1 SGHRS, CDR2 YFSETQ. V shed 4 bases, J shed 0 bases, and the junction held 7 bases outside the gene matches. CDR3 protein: CASSDGTGWMNTEAFF. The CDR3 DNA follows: TGCGCCAGCAGCGACGGGACAGGGTGGATGAACACTGAAGCTTTCTTT.

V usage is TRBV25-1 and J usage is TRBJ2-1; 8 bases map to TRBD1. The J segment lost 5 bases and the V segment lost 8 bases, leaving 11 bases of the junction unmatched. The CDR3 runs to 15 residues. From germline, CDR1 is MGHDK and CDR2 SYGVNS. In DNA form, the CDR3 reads TGTGCCAGCCAAACCTCCCGGACAGGGAACAATGAGCAGTTCTTC. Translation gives CASQTSRTGNNEQFF. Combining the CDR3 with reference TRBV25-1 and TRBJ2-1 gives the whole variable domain EADIYQTPRYLVIGTGKKITLECSQTMGHDKMYWYQQDPGMELHLIHYSYGVNSTEKGDLSSESTVSRIRTEHFPLTLESARPSHTSQYLCASQTSRTGNNEQFFGPGTRLTVL.

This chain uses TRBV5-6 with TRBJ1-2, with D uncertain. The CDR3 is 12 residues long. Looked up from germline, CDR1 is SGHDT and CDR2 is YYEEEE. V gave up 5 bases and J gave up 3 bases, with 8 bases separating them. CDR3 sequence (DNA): TGTGCCAGCAGAATCGGGGACTATGGCTACACCTTC. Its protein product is CASRIGDYGYTF.

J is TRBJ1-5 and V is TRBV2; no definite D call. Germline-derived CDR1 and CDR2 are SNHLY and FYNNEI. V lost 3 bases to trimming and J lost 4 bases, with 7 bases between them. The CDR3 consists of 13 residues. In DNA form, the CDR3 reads TGTGCCAGCAGTGATAGCCCTAATCAGCCCCAGCATTTT. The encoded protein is CASSDSPNQPQHF.

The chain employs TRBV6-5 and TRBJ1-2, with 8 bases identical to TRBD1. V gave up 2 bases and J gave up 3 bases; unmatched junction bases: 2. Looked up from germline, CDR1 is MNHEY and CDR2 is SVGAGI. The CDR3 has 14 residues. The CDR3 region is CASSYQGADYGYTF. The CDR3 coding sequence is TGTGCCAGCAGTTACCAGGGGGCTGACTATGGCTACACCTTC.

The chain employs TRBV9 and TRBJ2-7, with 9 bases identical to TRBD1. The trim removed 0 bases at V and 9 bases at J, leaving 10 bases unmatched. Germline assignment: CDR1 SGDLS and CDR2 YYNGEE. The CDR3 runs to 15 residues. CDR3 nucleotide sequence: TGTGCCAGCAGCGTAGGGGGGACAGGGAGTGACGGGCAGTACTTC. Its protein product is CASSVGGTGSDGQYF.

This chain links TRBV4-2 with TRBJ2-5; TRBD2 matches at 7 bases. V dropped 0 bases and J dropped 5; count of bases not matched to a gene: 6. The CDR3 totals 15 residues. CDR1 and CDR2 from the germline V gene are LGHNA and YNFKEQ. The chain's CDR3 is CASSQESRLAETQYF. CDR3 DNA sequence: TGTGCCAGCAGCCAAGAGTCCCGACTAGCTGAGACCCAGTACTTC.

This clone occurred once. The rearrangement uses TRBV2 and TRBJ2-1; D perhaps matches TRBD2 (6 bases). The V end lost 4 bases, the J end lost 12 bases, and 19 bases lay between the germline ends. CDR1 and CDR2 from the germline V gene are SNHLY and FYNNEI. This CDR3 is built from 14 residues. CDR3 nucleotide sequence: TGTGCCAGCAGTGGCATGAGGCTGGACGGGGGGCAGTTCTTC. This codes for CASSGMRLDGGQFF.

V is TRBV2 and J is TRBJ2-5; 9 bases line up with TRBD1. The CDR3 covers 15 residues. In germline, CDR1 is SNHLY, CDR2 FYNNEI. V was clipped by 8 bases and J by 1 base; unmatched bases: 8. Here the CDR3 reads CASVRQGGGQETQYF. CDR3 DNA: TGTGCCAGCGTCCGACAGGGGGGCGGCCAAGAGACCCAGTACTTC. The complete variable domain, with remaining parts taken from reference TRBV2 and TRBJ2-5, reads EPEVTQTPSHQVTQMGQEVILRCVPISNHLYFYWYRQILGQKVEFLVSFYNNEISEKSEIFDDQFSVERPDGSNFTLKIRSTKLEDSAMYFCASVRQGGGQETQYFGPGTRLLVL.

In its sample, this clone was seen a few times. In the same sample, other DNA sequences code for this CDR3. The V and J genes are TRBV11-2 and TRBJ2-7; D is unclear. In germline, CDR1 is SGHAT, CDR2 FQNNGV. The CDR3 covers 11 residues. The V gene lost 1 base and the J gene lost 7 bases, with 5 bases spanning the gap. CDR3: CASSLGVEQYF. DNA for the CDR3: TGTGCCAGCAGCTTAGGAGTTGAGCAGTACTTC. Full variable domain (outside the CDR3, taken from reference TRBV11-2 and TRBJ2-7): EAGVAQSPRYKIIEKRQSVAFWCNPISGHATLYWYQQILGQGPKLLIQFQNNGVVDDSQLPKDRFSAERLKGVDSTLKIQPAKLEDSAVYLCASSLGVEQYFGPGTRLTVT.

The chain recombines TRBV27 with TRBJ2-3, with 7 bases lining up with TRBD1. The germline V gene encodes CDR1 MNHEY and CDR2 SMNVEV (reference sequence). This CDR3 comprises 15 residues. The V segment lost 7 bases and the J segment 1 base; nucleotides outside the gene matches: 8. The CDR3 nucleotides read TGTGCCAGCAACTTCAGGGGGTGGGGCACAGATACGCAGTATTTT. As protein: CASNFRGWGTDTQYF.

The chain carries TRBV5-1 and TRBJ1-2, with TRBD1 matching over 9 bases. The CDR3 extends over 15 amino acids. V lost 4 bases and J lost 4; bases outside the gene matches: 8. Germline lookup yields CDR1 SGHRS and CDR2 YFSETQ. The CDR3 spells CASSPRGQGTYGYTF. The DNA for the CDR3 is TGCGCCAGCAGCCCTCGAGGACAGGGGACCTATGGCTACACCTTC.

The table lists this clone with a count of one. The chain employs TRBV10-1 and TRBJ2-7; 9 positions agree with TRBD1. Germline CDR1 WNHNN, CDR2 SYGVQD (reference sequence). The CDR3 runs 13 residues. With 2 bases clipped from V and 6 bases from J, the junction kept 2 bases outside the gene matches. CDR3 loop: CASSELTGGEQYF. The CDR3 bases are TGCGCCAGCAGTGAGCTGACAGGGGGCGAGCAGTACTTC.

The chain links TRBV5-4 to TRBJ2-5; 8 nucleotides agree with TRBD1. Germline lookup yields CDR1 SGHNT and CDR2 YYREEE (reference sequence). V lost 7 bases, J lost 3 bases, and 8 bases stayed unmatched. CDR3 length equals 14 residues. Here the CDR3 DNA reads TGTGCCAGCTCTCGGACAGGGTGGGAAGAGACCCAGTACTTC. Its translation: CASSRTGWEETQYF.

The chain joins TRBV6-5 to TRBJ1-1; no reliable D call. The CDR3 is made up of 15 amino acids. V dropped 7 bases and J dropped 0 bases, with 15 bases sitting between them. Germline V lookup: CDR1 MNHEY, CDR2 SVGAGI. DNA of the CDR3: TGTGCCAGCACCAAATGGGAGTTAATGAACACTGAAGCTTTCTTT. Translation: CASTKWELMNTEAFF.

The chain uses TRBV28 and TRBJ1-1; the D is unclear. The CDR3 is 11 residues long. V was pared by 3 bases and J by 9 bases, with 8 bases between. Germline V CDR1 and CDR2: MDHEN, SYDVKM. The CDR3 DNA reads TGTGCCAGCAGTTTTATCGCTAAAGCTTTCTTT. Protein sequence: CASSFIAKAFF.

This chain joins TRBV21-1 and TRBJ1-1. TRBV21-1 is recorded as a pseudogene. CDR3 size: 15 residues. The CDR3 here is CASSKDGENDTEAFF. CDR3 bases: TGTGCCAGCAGCAAAGATGGGGAGAACGACACTGAAGCTTTCTTT.